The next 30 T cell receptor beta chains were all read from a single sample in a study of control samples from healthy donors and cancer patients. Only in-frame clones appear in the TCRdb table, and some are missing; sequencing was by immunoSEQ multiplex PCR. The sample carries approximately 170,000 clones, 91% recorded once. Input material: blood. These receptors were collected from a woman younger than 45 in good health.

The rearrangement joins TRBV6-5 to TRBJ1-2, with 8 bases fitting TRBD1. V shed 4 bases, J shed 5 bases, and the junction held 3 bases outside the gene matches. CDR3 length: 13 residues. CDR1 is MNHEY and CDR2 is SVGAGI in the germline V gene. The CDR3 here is CASSLTGVYGYTF. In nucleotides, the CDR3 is TGTGCCAGCAGTTTGACAGGGGTTTATGGCTACACCTTC.

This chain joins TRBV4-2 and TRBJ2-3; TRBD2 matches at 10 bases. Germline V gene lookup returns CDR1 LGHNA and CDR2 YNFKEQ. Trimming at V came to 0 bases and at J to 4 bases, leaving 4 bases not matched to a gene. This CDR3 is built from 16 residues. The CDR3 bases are TGTGCCAGCAGCCAAGATCAGCGGGGGGGCCCAGATACGCAGTATTTT. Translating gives CASSQDQRGGPDTQYF.

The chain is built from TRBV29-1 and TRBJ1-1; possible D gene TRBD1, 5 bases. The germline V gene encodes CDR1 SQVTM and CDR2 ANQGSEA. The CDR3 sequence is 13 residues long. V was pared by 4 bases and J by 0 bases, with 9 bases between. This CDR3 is CSVGGAVNTEAFF. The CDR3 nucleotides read TGCAGCGTTGGAGGGGCCGTGAACACTGAAGCTTTCTTT.

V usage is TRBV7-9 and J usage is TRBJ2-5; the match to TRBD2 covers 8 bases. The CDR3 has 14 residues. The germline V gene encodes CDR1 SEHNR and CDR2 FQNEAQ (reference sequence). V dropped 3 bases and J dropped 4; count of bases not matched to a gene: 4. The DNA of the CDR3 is TGTGCCAGCAGCTTCGGAGCGGGAGTAGAGACCCAGTACTTC. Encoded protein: CASSFGAGVETQYF.

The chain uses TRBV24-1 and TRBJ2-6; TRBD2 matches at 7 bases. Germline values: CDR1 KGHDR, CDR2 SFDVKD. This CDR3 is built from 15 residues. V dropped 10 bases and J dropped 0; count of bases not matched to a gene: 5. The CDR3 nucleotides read TGTGCCACTAAAGGGAGGGGCTCTGGGGCCAACGTCCTGACTTTC. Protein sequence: CATKGRGSGANVLTF.

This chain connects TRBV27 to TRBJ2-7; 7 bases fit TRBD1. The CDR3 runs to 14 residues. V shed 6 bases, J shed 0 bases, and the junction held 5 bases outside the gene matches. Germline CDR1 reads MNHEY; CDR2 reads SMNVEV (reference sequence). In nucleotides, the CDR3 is TGTGCCAGCAGACCCCGACAGGGCTCCTACGAGCAGTACTTC. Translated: CASRPRQGSYEQYF.

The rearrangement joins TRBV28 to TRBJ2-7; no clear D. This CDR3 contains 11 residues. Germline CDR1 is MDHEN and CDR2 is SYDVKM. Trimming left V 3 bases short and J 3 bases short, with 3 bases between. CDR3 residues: CASSFIYEQYF. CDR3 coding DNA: TGTGCCAGCAGTTTCATCTACGAGCAGTACTTC. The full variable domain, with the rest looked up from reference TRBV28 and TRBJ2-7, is DVKVTQSSRYLVKRTGEKVFLECVQDMDHENMFWYRQDPGLGLRLIYFSYDVKMKEKGDIPEGYSVSREKKERFSLILESASTNQTSMYLCASSFIYEQYFGPGTRLTVT.

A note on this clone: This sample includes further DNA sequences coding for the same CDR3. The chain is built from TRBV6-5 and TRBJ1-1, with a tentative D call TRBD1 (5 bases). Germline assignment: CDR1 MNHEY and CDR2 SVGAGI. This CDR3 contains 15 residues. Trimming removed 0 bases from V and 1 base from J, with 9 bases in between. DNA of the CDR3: TGTGCCAGCAGTTACTCGAGGCAGGGGAACACTGAAGCTTTCTTT. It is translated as CASSYSRQGNTEAFF.

CDR3 sequence reads: CASGLVREGQPQHF. The CDR3 DNA follows: TGTGCTAGTGGTTTGGTTCGGGAGGGGCAGCCCCAGCATTTT. This rearrangement joins TRBV12-5 to TRBJ1-5; a weak D match, TRBD1 (5 bases). The length of the CDR3 is 14 residues. The germline gives CDR1 LGHNT, CDR2 FRNRAP. V lost 0 bases to trimming and J lost 7 bases, with 10 bases between them.

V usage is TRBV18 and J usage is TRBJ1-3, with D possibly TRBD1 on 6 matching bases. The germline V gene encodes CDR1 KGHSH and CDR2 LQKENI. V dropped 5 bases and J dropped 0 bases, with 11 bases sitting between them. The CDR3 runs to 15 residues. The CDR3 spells CASSSTGDSGNTIYF. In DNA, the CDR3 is TGTGCCAGCTCATCGACAGGTGACTCTGGAAACACCATATATTTT. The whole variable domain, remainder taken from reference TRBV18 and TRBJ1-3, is NAGVMQNPRHLVRRRGQEARLRCSPMKGHSHVYWYRQLPEEGLKFMVYLQKENIIDESGMPKERFSAEFPKEGPSILRIQQVVRGDSAAYFCASSSTGDSGNTIYFGEGSWLTVV.

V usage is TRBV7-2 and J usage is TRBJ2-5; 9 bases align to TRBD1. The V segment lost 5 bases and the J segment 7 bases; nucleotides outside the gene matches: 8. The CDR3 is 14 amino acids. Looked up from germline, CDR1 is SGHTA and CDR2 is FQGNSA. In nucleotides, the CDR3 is TGTGCCAGCAGCCCCCGGGACAGGGCTGGGACCCAGTACTTC. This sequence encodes CASSPRDRAGTQYF.

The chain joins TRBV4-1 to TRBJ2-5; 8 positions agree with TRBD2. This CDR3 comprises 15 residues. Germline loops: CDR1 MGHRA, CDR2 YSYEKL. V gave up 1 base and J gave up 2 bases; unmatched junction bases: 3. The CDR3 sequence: CASSQVGTRQETQYF. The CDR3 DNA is TGCGCCAGCAGCCAAGTGGGGACTAGACAAGAGACCCAGTACTTC.

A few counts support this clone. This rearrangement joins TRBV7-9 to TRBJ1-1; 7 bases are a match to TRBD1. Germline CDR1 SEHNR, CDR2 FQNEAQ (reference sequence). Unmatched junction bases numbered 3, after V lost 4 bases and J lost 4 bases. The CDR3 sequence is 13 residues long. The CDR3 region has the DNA TGTGCCAGCAGCTGGACAGGAGGCACTGAAGCTTTCTTT. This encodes CASSWTGGTEAFF.

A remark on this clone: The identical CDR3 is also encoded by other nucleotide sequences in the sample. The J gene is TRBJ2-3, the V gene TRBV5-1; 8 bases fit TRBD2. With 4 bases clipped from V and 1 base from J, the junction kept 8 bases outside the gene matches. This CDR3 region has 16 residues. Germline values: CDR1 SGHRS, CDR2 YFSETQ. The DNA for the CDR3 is TGCGCCAGCAGCCTGGGACTAGTGGGGGGCACAGATACGCAGTATTTT. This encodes CASSLGLVGGTDTQYF.

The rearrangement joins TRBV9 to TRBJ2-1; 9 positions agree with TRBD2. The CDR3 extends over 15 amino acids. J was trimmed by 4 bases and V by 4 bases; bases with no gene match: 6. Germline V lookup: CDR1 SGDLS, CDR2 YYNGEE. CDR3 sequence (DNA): TGTGCCAGCAGCCCTGCAACTAGCGGGTACAATGAGCAGTTCTTC. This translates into CASSPATSGYNEQFF.

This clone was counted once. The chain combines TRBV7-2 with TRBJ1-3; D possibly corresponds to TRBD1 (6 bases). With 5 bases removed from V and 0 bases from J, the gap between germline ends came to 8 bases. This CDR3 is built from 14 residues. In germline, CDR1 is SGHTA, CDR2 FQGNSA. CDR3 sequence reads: CASSPQGSGNTIYF. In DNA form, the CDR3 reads TGTGCCAGCAGCCCACAGGGCTCTGGAAACACCATATATTTT.

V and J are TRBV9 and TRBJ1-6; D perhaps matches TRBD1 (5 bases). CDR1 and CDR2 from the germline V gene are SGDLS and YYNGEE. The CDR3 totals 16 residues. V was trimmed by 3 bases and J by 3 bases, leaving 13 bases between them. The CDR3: CASSGGDRRYNSPLHF. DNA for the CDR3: TGTGCCAGCAGCGGAGGGGATAGGCGCTATAATTCACCCCTCCACTTT.

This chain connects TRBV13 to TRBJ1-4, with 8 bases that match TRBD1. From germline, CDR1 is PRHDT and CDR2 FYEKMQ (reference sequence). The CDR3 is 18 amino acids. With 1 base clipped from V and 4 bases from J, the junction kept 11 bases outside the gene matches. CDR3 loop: CASSLARTGSSGNEKLFF. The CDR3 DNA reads TGTGCCAGCAGCTTAGCTCGGACAGGGTCGTCGGGTAATGAAAAACTGTTTTTT.

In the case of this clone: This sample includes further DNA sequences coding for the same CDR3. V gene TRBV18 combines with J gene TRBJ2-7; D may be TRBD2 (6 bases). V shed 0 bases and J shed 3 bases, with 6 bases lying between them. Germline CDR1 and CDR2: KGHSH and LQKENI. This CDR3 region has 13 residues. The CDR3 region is CASSPPGGYEQYF. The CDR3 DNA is TGTGCCAGCTCACCACCGGGGGGCTACGAGCAGTACTTC. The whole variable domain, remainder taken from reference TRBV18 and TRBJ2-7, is NAGVMQNPRHLVRRRGQEARLRCSPMKGHSHVYWYRQLPEEGLKFMVYLQKENIIDESGMPKERFSAEFPKEGPSILRIQQVVRGDSAAYFCASSPPGGYEQYFGPGTRLTVT.

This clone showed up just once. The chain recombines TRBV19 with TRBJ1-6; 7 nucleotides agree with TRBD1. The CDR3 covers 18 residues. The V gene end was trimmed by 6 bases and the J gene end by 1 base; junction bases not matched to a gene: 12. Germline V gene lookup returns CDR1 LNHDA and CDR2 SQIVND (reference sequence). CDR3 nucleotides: TGTGCCAGTAGCTCGGGGGCAGGGGGTGATTCCTATAATTCACCCCTCCACTTT. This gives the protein CASSSGAGGDSYNSPLHF.

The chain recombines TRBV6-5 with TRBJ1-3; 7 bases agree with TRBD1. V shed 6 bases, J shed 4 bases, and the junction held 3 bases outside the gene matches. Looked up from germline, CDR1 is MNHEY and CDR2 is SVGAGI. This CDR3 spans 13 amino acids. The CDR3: CASRQGSGNTIYF. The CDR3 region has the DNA TGTGCCAGCAGACAGGGGAGCGGAAACACCATATATTTT.

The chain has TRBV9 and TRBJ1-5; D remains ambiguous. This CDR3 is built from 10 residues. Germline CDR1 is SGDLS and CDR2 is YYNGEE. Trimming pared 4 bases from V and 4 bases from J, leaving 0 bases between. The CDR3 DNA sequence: TGTGCCAGCAGCAATCAGCCCCAGCATTTT. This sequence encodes CASSNQPQHF.

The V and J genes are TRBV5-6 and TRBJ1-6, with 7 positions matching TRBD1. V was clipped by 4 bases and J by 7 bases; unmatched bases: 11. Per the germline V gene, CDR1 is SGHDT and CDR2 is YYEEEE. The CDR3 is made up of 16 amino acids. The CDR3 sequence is CASSDMTGRGNSPLHF. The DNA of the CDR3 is TGTGCCAGCAGCGATATGACAGGGAGAGGGAATTCACCCCTCCACTTT.

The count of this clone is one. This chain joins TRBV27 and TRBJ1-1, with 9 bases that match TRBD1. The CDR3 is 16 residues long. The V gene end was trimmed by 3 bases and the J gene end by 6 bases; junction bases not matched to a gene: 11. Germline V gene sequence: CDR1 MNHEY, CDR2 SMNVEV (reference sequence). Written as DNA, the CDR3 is TGTGCCAGCAGTTTCGGACAGGGGTCTTCAAGTGCTGAAGCTTTCTTT. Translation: CASSFGQGSSSAEAFF.

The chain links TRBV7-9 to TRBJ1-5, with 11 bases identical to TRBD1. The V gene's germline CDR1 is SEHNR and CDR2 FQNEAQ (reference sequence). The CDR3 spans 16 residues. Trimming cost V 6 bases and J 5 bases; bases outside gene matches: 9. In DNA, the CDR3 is TGTGCCAGCAGAGTCCCGGGACAGGGGGTCTATCAGCCCCAGCATTTT. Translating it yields CASRVPGQGVYQPQHF. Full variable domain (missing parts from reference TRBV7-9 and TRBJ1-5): DTGVSQNPRHKITKRGQNVTFRCDPISEHNRLYWYRQTLGQGPEFLTYFQNEAQLEKSRLLSDRFSAERPKGSFSTLEIQRTEQGDSAMYLCASRVPGQGVYQPQHFGDGTRLSIL.

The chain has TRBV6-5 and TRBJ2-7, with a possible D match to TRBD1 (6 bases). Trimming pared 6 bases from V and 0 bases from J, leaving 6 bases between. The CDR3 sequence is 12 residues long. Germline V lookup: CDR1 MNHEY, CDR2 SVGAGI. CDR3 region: CASRTGSYEQYF. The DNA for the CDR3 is TGTGCCAGCAGGACAGGCTCCTACGAGCAGTACTTC.

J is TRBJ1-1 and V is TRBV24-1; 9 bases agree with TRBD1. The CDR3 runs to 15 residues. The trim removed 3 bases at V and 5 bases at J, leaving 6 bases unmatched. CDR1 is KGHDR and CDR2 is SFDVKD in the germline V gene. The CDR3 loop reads CATSDAQTGGTEAFF. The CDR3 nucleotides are TGTGCCACCAGTGATGCCCAGACAGGGGGGACTGAAGCTTTCTTT.

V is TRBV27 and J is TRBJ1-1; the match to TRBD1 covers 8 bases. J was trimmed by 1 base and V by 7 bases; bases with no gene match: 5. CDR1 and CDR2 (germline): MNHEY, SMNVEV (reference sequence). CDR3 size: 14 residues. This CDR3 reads CASTPTGANTEAFF. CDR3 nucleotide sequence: TGTGCCAGCACCCCGACAGGGGCGAACACTGAAGCTTTCTTT.

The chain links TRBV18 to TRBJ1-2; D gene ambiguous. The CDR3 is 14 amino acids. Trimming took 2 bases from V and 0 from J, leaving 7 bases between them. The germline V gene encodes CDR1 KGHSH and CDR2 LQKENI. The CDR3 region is CASSPFQTNYGYTF. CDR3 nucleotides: TGTGCCAGCTCACCATTCCAAACTAACTATGGCTACACCTTC.

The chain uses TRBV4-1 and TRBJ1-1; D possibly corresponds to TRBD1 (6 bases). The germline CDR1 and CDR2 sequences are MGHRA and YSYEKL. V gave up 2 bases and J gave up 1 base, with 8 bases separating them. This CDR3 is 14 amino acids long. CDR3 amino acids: CASSQQGRNTEAFF. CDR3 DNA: TGCGCCAGCAGCCAACAGGGGCGGAACACTGAAGCTTTCTTT.